The 15 T cell receptor beta chains given below trace back to one sample, sequenced in a study of CD4 and CD8 cells across lung adenocarcinoma regions. TCRdb re-called the PCR reads with MiXCR, one entry per CDR3 protein. The sample shows some 3,500 distinct CDR3 sequences, approximately 56% of them seen only once. Specimen: CD4+ T cells from the margin of a lung tumor. These receptors originate from a female donor with lung adenocarcinoma. The CD4 and CD8 labels of this study may be unreliable.

This clonotype was seen only a few times. One base away lies a much larger clone, so this may be a sequencing read error. The chain uses TRBV6-1 and TRBJ2-1; 7 positions match TRBD1. The CDR3 extends over 15 amino acids. Trimming removed 5 bases from V and 10 bases from J; junction bases left unmatched: 14. Germline loops: CDR1 MNHNS, CDR2 SASEGT. CDR3 sequence reads: CASSRTPQGNYEQFF. The CDR3 DNA is TGTGCCAGCAGTAGAACTCCACAGGGGAACTACGAGCAGTTCTTC.

About this clonotype itself: Mismatch with germline at one junction end may stem from a read error. V usage is TRBV6-1 and J usage is TRBJ2-3; TRBD2 matches 10 bases. Per germline, CDR1 MNHNS and CDR2 SASEGT. The CDR3 spans 17 residues. The DNA for the CDR3 is TGTGCCAGCAGCCAACTAGCGGGGCTGTGTGGCACAAACATGCAGTATTTC. Its protein product is CASSQLAGLCGTNMQYF.

The sample holds a few counts of this clonotype. The chain recombines TRBV11-3 with TRBJ2-5; 8 positions agree with TRBD2. CDR3 length equals 18 residues. With 2 bases clipped from V and 5 bases from J, the junction kept 16 bases outside the gene matches. Germline lookup yields CDR1 SGHNT and CDR2 YENEEA. This CDR3 is CASSLPSSERELDETQYF. DNA for the CDR3: TGTGCCAGCAGCTTACCCTCTTCCGAGCGGGAGTTGGATGAGACCCAGTACTTC.

CDR3 region: CASSGVGSYTYEQHF. In nucleotides, the CDR3 is TGTGCCAGCAGTGGGGTCGGGTCATACACCTACGAGCAGCACTTT. The chain couples TRBV6-1 to TRBJ1-6; no clear D. This CDR3 contains 15 residues. Trimming removed 4 bases from V and 19 bases from J, with 26 bases in between. Germline-derived CDR1 and CDR2 are MNHNS and SASEGT.

As to this clonotype: A read error may produce the germline difference seen at one junction end. The chain uses TRBV11-2 and TRBJ2-4, with D perhaps assigned TRBD1 or TRBD2 (6 bases each). This CDR3 has 16 residues. Germline CDR1 and CDR2: SGHAT and FQNNGV. The DNA for the CDR3 is TGTGCGTGCAGCTTAGGGGGGCTGGGAGCCGAAAACATTCAGTACTTC. Protein sequence: CACSLGGLGAENIQYF.

Comments on this clonotype: An end of the junction differs from the germline gene, which may be a read error. This chain links TRBV6-8 with TRBJ2-1, with 8 bases identical to TRBD2. The end of the DNA fits TRBJ2-5 better, so the J call may be wrong. The CDR3 contains 16 residues. CDR1 MNHGY and CDR2 SAAAGT come from the germline V gene. CDR3 in DNA: TGTGCCTGCAACTGCTTCGGGGGGGGTGGCAAAGATACCCAGTACTTC. Translating it yields CACNCFGGGGKDTQYF.

Note on this clonotype: The junction differs from germline at one of its ends, possibly a read error. CDR3 amino acids: CAGSSRGGTAQYF. CDR3 nucleotide sequence: TGTGCCGGCAGTTCCCGGGGGGGCACGGCCCAGTACTTC. This chain connects TRBV27 to TRBJ2-5, with 8 bases aligning to TRBD2. CDR1 and CDR2 (germline): MNHEY, SMNVEV (reference sequence). This CDR3 comprises 13 residues.

The chain employs TRBV7-2 and TRBJ2-1, with 8 positions matching TRBD2. Germline-derived CDR1 and CDR2 are SGHTA and FQGNSA. The CDR3 runs 15 residues. The V gene end was trimmed by 1 base and the J gene end by 3 bases; junction bases not matched to a gene: 2. The CDR3 sequence: CASSLGTSRYNEQFF. In DNA form, the CDR3 reads TGTGCCAGCAGCTTAGGGACTAGCCGCTACAATGAGCAGTTCTTC.

The chain is built from TRBV6-5 and TRBJ2-1; 10 bases match TRBD2. Germline V CDR1 and CDR2: MNHEY, SVGAGI. This CDR3 has 15 amino acids. V lost 0 bases, J lost 6 bases, and 2 bases stayed unmatched. This CDR3 is CASSYSRTSGNEQFF. CDR3 sequence (DNA): TGTGCCAGCAGTTACTCTAGGACTAGCGGCAATGAGCAGTTCTTC.

The rearrangement joins TRBV27 to TRBJ2-1; TRBD1 aligns across 8 bases. The J segment lost 8 bases and the V segment lost 5 bases, leaving 8 bases of the junction unmatched. The CDR3 runs to 14 residues. Germline V gives CDR1 MNHEY, CDR2 SMNVEV (reference sequence). CDR3 protein: CASSPQGARDEQFF. The CDR3 DNA reads as TGTGCCAGCAGTCCCCAGGGGGCGCGGGATGAGCAGTTCTTC.

This chain uses TRBV10-1 with TRBJ2-7; either TRBD1 or TRBD2 may fit D (5 bases each). This CDR3 is built from 14 residues. CDR1 and CDR2 (germline): WNHNN, SYGVQD (reference sequence). V lost 9 bases and J lost 1, with 16 bases in between. Here the CDR3 DNA reads TGCGCCAGGTGGACACTAGACGGGTCCTACGAGCAGTACTTC. It specifies CARWTLDGSYEQYF.

Concerning this clonotype: A clone one base away is much larger, so this may be a read error. The CDR3, as DNA: TGCGCCAGCAGCCAAGATAAGGAGCTGAGGGCCGCTGAGCAGTACTTC. It encodes CASSQDKELRAAEQYF. The V and J genes are TRBV4-1 and TRBJ2-5, with D possibly TRBD2 on 5 matching bases. Trimming removed 0 bases from V and 11 bases from J, with 22 bases in between. The CDR3 is 16 residues long. Germline V gene data show CDR1 as MGHRA and CDR2 as YSYEKL.

V usage is TRBV6-5 and J usage is TRBJ2-5; D remains ambiguous. The end of the DNA aligns better with TRBJ2-3, so the J call may be wrong. The CDR3 length is 13 residues. CDR1 MNHEY and CDR2 SVGAGI come from the germline V gene. This CDR3 reads CASSCSDQETQYF. As DNA, the CDR3 is TGTGCCAGCAGTTGCAGCGACCAAGAGACCCAGTATTTT.

The CDR3 DNA reads TGTGCCAGCAGGGTAGGGGGCGGCACAAATATGCAGTACTTC. Encoded protein: CASRVGGGTNMQYF. The chain couples TRBV6-1 to TRBJ2-3, with 7 bases aligning to TRBD1. The DNA end favors TRBJ2-7, so the J call may be wrong. The length of the CDR3 is 14 residues. Germline V gene lookup returns CDR1 MNHNS and CDR2 SASEGT.

For this clonotype: At one end, the junction sequence differs from germline, possibly due to a read error. The chain combines TRBV6-1 with TRBJ2-3, with 10 bases that match TRBD2. Per the germline V gene, CDR1 is MNHNS and CDR2 is SASEGT. This CDR3 is 14 amino acids long. CDR3 DNA: TGTGCCAGCAGGGGGACTAGCGCGAAAAACATTCAGTACTTT. Its protein product is CASRGTSAKNIQYF.